This T cell receptor (beta chain) was profiled in a study of blood T cells in healthy people across ages. Whole-study findings and limits: With naive T cell percentage, TCR beta diversity showed a strong correlation.

A sample-barcoded 5' primer and a J-beta primer mix were used in a second PCR of roughly 7 to 12 cycles. TCRdb called the 5' RACE reads again in MiXCR, with one record for every CDR3 protein. The profile shows about 800,000 distinct CDR3 sequences, 55% to 75% of them singletons. This clonotype was seen a few times. Its antigen is as yet unknown. The CDR3 spans 11 residues. Trimming stripped 10 bases from V and 2 bases from J, with 7 bases between. The specimen was blood. The receptor comes from a man aged 30 to 39 in good health. The chain recombines TRBV12-3 or TRBV12-4 with TRBJ2-3; D may be TRBD1 or TRBD2 (5 bases each). The CDR3 loop reads CATGTTDTQYF. Here the CDR3 DNA reads TGTGCCACCGGGACCACAGATACGCAGTATTTT.